The sample holds a few counts of the clone carrying this T cell receptor beta chain. Its antigen is unknown. This record comes from a study of OX40 agonist ivuxolimab in advanced cancers. Study at large: Patients were given ivuxolimab, an antibody that agonizes OX40 (CD134). All patients had ivuxolimab intravenously every 2 weeks at 0.01 to 10 mg/kg.

Study-wide points: Clonal expansion from baseline to week 6 occurred in both CD4+ and CD8+ T cells. On average, CD8+ T cells showed a greater number of expanded clones than CD4+.

V lost 2 bases, J lost 8 bases, and 15 bases lay in between. Germline-derived CDR1 and CDR2 are MNHEY and SVGAGI. This CDR3 spans 14 amino acids. The table came from immunoSEQ multiplex PCR; TCRdb's copy has only in-frame clones and leaves some out. There are about 36,000 clones in the sample; around 80% occur only once, and around a fifth lies in the top ten. The chain has TRBV6-5 and TRBJ1-2; D is uncertain. The receptor's source is an adult with an advanced solid tumor such as melanoma, head and neck, liver or kidney cancer. The sequencing used CD4+ or CD8+ T cells sorted from blood, collected in a trial of the OX40 agonist ivuxolimab. The CDR3 sequence: CASSYDPTIRGYTF. Here the CDR3 DNA reads TGTGCCAGCAGTTACGACCCGACGATTCGGGGCTACACCTTC.